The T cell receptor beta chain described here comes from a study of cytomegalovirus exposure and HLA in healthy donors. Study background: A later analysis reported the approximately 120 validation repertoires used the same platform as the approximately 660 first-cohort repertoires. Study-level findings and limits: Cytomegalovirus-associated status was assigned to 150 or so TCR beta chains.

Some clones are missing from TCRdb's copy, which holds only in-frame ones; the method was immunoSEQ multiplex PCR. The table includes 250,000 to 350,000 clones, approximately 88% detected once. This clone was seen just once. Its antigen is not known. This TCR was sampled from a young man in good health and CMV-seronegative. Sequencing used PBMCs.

The CDR3 protein is CASSEYESYEQYF. The CDR3 DNA sequence: TGTGCCAGCAGTGAATACGAGTCTTACGAGCAGTACTTC. The chain combines TRBV6-1 with TRBJ2-7; D gene ambiguous. Germline V gives CDR1 MNHNS, CDR2 SASEGT. The CDR3 has 13 amino acids. Trimming took off 2 bases at V and 4 bases at J, with 9 bases between the two ends.